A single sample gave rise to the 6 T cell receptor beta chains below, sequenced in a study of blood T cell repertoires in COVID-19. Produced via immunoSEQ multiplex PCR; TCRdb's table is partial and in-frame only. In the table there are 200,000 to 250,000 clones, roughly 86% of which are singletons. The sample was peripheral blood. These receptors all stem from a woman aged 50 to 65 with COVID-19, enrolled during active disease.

The CDR3 DNA reads TGTGCCAGCAGTTACTCAGGGGGACAGCACTATGGCTACACCTTC. It translates to CASSYSGGQHYGYTF. This rearrangement joins TRBV6-5 to TRBJ1-2; TRBD1 aligns across 7 bases. J gave up 3 bases and V 0 bases, and 4 bases lay outside the gene matches. The germline CDR1 and CDR2 sequences are MNHEY and SVGAGI. The CDR3 loop spans 15 amino acids.

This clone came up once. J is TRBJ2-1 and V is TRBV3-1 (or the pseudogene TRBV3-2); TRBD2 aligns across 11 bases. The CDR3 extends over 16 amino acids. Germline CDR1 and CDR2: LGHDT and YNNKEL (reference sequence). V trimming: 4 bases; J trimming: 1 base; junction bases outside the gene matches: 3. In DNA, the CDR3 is TGTGCCAGCAGCCTTCTAGCGGGGGGATCCTACAATGAGCAGTTCTTC. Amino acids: CASSLLAGGSYNEQFF.

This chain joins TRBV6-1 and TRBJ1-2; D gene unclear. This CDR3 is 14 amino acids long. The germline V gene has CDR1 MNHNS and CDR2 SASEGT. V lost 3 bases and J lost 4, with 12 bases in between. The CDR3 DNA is TGTGCCAGCAGTGAGGAGGGTAGCGCCTATGGCTACACCTTC. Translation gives CASSEEGSAYGYTF.

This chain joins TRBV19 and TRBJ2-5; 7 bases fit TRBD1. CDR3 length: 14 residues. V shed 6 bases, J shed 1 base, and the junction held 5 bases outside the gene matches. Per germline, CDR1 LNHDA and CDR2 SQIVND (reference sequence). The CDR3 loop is CASSHRQGQETQYF. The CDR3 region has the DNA TGTGCCAGTAGCCACCGACAGGGCCAAGAGACCCAGTACTTC.

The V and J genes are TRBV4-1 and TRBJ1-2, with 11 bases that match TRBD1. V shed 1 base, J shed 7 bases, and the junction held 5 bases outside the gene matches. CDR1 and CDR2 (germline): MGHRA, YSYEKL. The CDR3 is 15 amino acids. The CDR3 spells CASSQAGQGVGGYTF. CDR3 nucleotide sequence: TGCGCCAGCAGCCAAGCGGGACAGGGGGTGGGTGGCTACACCTTC.

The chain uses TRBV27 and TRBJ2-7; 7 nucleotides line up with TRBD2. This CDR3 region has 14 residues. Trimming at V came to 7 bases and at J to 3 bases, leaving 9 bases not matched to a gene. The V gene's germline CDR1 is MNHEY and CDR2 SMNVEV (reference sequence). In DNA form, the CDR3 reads TGTGCCAGCACCTCAGGGAGGGAGAACTACGAGCAGTACGTC. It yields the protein CASTSGRENYEQYV.